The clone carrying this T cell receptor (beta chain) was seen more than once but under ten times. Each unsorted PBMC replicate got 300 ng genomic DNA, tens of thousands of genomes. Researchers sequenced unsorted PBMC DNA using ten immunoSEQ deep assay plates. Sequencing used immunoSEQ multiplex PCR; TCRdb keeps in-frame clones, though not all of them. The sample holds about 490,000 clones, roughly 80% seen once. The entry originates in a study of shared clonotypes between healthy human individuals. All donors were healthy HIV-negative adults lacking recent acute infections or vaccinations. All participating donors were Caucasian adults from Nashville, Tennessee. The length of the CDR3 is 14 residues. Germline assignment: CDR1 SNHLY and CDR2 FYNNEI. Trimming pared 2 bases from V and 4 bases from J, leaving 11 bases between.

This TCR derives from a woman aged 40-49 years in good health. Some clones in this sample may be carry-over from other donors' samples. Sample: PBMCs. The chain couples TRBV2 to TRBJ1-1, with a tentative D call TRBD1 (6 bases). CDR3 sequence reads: CASSENSGVTEAFF. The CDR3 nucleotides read TGTGCCAGCAGTGAAAATTCAGGGGTCACTGAAGCTTTCTTT.